This T cell receptor beta chain was recovered during a study of T cells after yellow fever vaccination (dated by TCRdb to between 2018 and 2020). Broadly, across the study: Libraries from fractions with low cell numbers were prepared with the SMART-Seq v4 Ultra Low Input RNA kit. Bulk PBMC replicates and cell subsets were isolated from blood drawn at multiple timepoints before and after both primary and secondary immunization. Two healthy male donors, one aged 18 to 29 and one aged 30 to 40 years, made up the cohort. Bulk TCR alpha and beta repertoires were sequenced longitudinally to track T-cell clones before and after primary and booster YFV17D yellow fever vaccination. Findings and caveats that apply to the study as a whole: The secondary T-cell response was weaker than the primary response but faster, peaking on day 5 instead of day 15. Computational filtering was required because FACS-sorted repertoires could contain abundant contaminating clonotypes from the bulk population. After the booster, most of the clones that had expanded following primary vaccination were detected again (just under 97% of CD4 and around 90% of CD8), which suggests that memory was broadly maintained. Because the study included only a couple of donors, the extent to which the findings can be generalized is limited. A small share of clonotypes occurred in both CD4 and CD8 compartments, likely arising from convergent recombination.

This clonotype was detected many times. What this receptor recognizes is not known. Base qualities are not provided; no much larger clone lies one nucleotide away. The treatment or condition label, as the study defines it: live attenuated yellow fever vaccine strain. Two biological replicates of bulk PBMCs were collected at each blood-draw timepoint. PBMCs were isolated from peripheral blood using a standard Ficoll-Paque protocol. RNA was extracted with TriZol from bulk PBMCs, CD4 and CD8 fractions, and dextramer-positive and dextramer-negative fractions. TCR cDNA was synthesized by 5'RACE template switching, which introduced a universal primer site and unique molecular identifiers. Priming of cDNA synthesis was performed from both the TCR alpha and TCR beta constant segments. Library amplification used two PCR steps, and the second PCR step added sample barcodes and sequencing adapters. Libraries were sequenced on Illumina HiSeq 2500 (2x100 bp) or NovaSeq (2x150 bp). The study's own analysis went as follows. MIGEC handled demultiplexing of reads and collapsing into UMI consensus sequences, while MiXCR performed V(D)J alignment. Vaccine-responding clonotypes were defined with edgeR using replicate PBMC samples, requiring FDR below 0.01 and a log2 fold change above 5 up to day 15. Each bulk clonotype was labeled CD4 or CD8 based on which sequenced repertoire, CD4 or CD8, contained the clonotype at higher abundance. TCRdb redid the processing of the public reads, applying fastp at Q25 and MiXCR, and retained in-frame beta chains. Entries that share a CDR3 protein sequence are merged under the most common genes and DNA. What appears here as the V and J calls and clone size reflects TCRdb's work, not the paper's. Here the sample has approximately 300,000 distinct CDR3 sequences; about 6.9% occur a single time. The top ten constitute roughly 19% of the sample.

Relative to germline, V is 5 bases shorter and J is 9 bases shorter, with 16 bases between their ends. The germline V gene (reference sequence) sets CDR1 to SEHNR and CDR2 to FQNEAQ. The CDR3, cysteine through phenylalanine, is 13 amino acids long. This entry keeps only the CDR3 DNA: 39 bases, framed from base 1. Recombination joined TRBV7-9 with TRBJ1-1, with the D gene uncertain. This sample comprised PBMCs, obtained approximately 40 days after the first yellow fever vaccination. The receptor's source is a man in his late teens or twenties who received the YFV17D yellow fever vaccine. The DNA reads as follows: TGTGCCAGCAGCCCCTCGGTGTCCCCAAAAGCTTTCTTT. It encodes CASSPSVSPKAFF.